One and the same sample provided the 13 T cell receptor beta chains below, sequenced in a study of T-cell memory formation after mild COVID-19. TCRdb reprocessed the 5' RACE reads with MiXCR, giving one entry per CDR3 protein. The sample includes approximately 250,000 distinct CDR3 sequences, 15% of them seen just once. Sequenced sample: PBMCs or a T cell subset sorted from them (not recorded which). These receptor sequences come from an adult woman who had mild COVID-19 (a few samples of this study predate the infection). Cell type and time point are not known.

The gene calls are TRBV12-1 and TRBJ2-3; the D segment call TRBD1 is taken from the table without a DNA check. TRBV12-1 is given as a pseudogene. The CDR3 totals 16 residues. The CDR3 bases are TGTGCCAGCAGCTTTGTAGGGGCTAAGGCTACAGATACGCAGTATTTT. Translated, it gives CASSFVGAKATDTQYF.

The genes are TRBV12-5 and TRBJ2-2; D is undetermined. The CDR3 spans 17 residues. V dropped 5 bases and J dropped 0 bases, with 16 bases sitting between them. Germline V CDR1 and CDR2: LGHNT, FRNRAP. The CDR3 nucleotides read TGTGCTAGTGGTACCTCCCTCGGTGGGACGAACACCGGGGAGCTGTTTTTT. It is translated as CASGTSLGGTNTGELFF.

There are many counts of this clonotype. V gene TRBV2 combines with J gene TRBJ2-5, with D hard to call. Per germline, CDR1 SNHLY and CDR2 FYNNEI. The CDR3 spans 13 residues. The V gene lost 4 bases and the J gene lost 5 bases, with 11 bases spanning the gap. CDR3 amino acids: CASSAQTGETQYF. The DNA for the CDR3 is TGTGCCAGCAGTGCCCAGACCGGGGAGACCCAGTACTTC.

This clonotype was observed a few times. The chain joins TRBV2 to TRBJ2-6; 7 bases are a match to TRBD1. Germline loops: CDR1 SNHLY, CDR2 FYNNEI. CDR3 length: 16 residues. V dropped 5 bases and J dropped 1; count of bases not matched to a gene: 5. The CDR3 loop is CASSSDRSSGANVLTF. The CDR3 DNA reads TGTGCCAGCAGTTCGGACAGGTCGTCTGGGGCCAACGTCCTGACTTTC. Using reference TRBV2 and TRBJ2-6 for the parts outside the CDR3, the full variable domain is EPEVTQTPSHQVTQMGQEVILRCVPISNHLYFYWYRQILGQKVEFLVSFYNNEISEKSEIFDDQFSVERPDGSNFTLKIRSTKLEDSAMYFCASSSDRSSGANVLTFGAGSRLTVL.

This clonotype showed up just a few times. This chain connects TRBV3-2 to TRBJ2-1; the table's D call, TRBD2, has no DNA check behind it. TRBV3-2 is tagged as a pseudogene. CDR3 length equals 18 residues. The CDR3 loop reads CASSQEYAIAGPEYEQFF. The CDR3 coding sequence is TGTGCCAGCAGCCAAGAATACGCTATAGCGGGACCGGAATATGAGCAGTTCTTC.

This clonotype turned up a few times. Here the CDR3 DNA reads TGCAGCGTTGCTCCCAGCGGGGGGATTCAAGAGACCCAGTACTTC. Translating it yields CSVAPSGGIQETQYF. This chain links TRBV29-1 with TRBJ2-5; 9 nucleotides line up with TRBD2. Trimming removed 4 bases from V and 2 bases from J; junction bases left unmatched: 8. The CDR3 runs to 15 residues. Germline CDR1 and CDR2: SQVTM and ANQGSEA.

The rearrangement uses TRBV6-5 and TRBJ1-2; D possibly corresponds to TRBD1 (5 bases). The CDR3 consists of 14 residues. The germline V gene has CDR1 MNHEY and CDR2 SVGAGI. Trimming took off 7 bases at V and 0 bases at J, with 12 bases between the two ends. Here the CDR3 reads CASNSYRSNYGYTF. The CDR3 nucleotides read TGTGCCAGCAACTCGTACAGGTCTAACTATGGCTACACCTTC.

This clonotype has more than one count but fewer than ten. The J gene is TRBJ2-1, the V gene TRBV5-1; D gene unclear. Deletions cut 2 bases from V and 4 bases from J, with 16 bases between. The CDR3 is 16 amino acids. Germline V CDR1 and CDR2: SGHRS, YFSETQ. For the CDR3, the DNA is TGCGCCAGCAGCTTCACCTTTGTCAACCAGTACAATGAGCAGTTCTTC. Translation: CASSFTFVNQYNEQFF.

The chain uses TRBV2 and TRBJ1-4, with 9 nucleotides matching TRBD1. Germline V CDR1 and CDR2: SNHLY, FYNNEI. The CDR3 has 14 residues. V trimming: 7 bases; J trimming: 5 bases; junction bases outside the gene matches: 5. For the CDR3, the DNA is TGTGCCAGCAAGTCCGGGACAGGGAATGAAAAACTGTTTTTT. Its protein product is CASKSGTGNEKLFF. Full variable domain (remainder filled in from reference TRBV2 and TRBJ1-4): EPEVTQTPSHQVTQMGQEVILRCVPISNHLYFYWYRQILGQKVEFLVSFYNNEISEKSEIFDDQFSVERPDGSNFTLKIRSTKLEDSAMYFCASKSGTGNEKLFFGSGTQLSVL.

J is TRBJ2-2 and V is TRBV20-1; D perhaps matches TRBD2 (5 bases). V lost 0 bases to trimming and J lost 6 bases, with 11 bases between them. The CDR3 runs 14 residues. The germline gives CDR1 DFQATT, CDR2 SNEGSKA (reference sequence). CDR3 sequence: CSAREGTSSGELFF. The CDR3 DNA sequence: TGCAGTGCTAGAGAGGGAACTAGTTCCGGGGAGCTGTTTTTT.

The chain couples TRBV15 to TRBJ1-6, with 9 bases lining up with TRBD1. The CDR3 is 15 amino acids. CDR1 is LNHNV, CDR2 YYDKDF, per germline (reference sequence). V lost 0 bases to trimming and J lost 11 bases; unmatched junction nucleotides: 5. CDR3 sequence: CATSREPGQGTPLHF. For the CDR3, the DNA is TGTGCCACCAGCAGAGAACCGGGACAGGGTACACCCCTCCACTTT.

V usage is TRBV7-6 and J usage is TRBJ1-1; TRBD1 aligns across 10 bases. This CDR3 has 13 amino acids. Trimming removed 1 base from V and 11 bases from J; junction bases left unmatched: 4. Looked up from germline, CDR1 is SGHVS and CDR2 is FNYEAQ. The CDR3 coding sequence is TGTGCCAGCAGCTTAGGACAGGGGGCGAGGGCTTTCTTT. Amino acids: CASSLGQGARAFF.

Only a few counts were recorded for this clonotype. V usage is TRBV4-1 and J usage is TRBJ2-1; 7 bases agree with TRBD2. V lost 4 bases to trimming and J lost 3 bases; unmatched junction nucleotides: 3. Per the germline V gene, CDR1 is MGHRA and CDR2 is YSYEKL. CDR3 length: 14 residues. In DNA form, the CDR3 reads TGCGCCAGCAGCCTGCGGACTAGCTACAATGAGCAGTTCTTC. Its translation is CASSLRTSYNEQFF.